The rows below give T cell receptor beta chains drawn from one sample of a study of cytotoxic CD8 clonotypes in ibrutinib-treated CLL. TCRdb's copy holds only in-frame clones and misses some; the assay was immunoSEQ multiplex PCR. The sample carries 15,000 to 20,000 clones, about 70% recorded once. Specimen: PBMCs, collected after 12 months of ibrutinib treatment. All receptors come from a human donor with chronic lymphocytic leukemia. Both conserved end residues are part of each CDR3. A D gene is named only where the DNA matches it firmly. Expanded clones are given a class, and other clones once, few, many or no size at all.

CDR3 protein: CASSGTSGRTGELFF
CDR3 DNA: TGTGCCAGCAGCGGGACTAGCGGGAGAACCGGGGAGCTGTTTTTT
clone size: .
V gene: TRBV9
D gene: TRBD2
J gene: TRBJ2-2

CDR3 protein: CASTYRDSNEKLFF
CDR3 DNA: TGTGCCAGCACCTACCGGGACAGCAATGAAAAACTGTTTTTT
clone size: .
V gene: TRBV7-9
D gene: TRBD1
J gene: TRBJ1-4

CDR3 protein: CASGGAGYTF
CDR3 DNA: TGTGCCAGTGGGGGCGCTGGCTACACCTTC
clone size: .
V gene: TRBV19
D gene: .
J gene: TRBJ1-2

CDR3 protein: CASSQSPDRVDIHEQYF
CDR3 DNA: TGCGCCAGCAGTCAATCTCCAGACAGGGTGGATATCCACGAGCAGTACTTC
clone size: .
V gene: TRBV23-1
D gene: TRBD1
J gene: TRBJ2-7

CDR3 protein: CASSVGGGVAGNTIYF
CDR3 DNA: TGTGCCAGCAGCGTAGGGGGAGGAGTCGCTGGAAACACCATATATTTT
clone size: .
V gene: TRBV9
D gene: .
J gene: TRBJ1-3

CDR3 protein: CASSLGSTMTYNEQFF
CDR3 DNA: TGTGCCAGCAGCTTAGGCTCTACAATGACATACAATGAGCAGTTCTTC
clone size: .
V gene: TRBV7-6
D gene: .
J gene: TRBJ2-1

CDR3 protein: CAIRTQGEETQYF
CDR3 DNA: TGTGCCATCAGAACACAGGGCGAAGAGACCCAGTACTTC
clone size: .
V gene: TRBV10-3
D gene: .
J gene: TRBJ2-5

CDR3 protein: CASRAPGQFNEKLFF
CDR3 DNA: TGTGCCAGCAGAGCCCCGGGACAGTTTAATGAAAAACTGTTTTTT
clone size: .
V gene: TRBV2
D gene: TRBD1
J gene: TRBJ1-4

CDR3 protein: CASKQQGAAGYTF
CDR3 DNA: TGTGCCAGCAAGCAACAGGGGGCAGCGGGCTACACCTTC
clone size: .
V gene: TRBV28
D gene: TRBD1
J gene: TRBJ1-2

CDR3 protein: CASRPLAGVYNEQFF
CDR3 DNA: TGTGCCAGCAGGCCACTAGCGGGAGTCTACAATGAGCAGTTCTTC
clone size: .
V gene: TRBV27
D gene: TRBD2
J gene: TRBJ2-1

CDR3 protein: CASSGQGGIEAFF
CDR3 DNA: TGTGCCAGCAGTGGACAGGGGGGAATTGAAGCTTTCTTT
clone size: few
V gene: TRBV2
D gene: TRBD1
J gene: TRBJ1-1

CDR3 protein: CASMYSDPRVFSNQPQHF
CDR3 DNA: TGTGCCAGCATGTATTCGGACCCACGGGTTTTTAGCAATCAGCCCCAGCATTTT
clone size: few
V gene: TRBV2
D gene: .
J gene: TRBJ1-5

CDR3 protein: CASSLPPSEGDFNNEQFF
CDR3 DNA: TGTGCCAGCAGCTTACCCCCTTCTGAAGGGGATTTTAACAATGAGCAGTTCTTC
clone size: once
V gene: TRBV7-8
D gene: .
J gene: TRBJ2-1